This T cell receptor (beta chain) was identified during a study of T-cell memory formation after mild COVID-19. Study context: Clusters were largely donor specific.

Germline CDR1 and CDR2: KGHSH and LQKENI. V was pared by 4 bases and J by 1 base, with 13 bases between. The CDR3 runs to 15 residues. Libraries for TCRalpha and TCRbeta carried sample barcodes and unique molecular identifiers via 5'RACE. TCRdb redid the calling of the 5' RACE reads with MiXCR, one entry per CDR3 protein. The sample includes around 90,000 distinct CDR3 sequences, over 12% of them seen just once. This clonotype was detected many times. Its antigen is not known. Study findings and constraints: Shrinking CD4+ clones resided mostly in CM and EM, and CD8+ ones in EMRA. The pre-infection memory compartment contained some responding clones, suggesting cross-reactive memory joined.

The sample consisted of PBMCs or a T cell subset sorted from them (not recorded which). This clonotype was obtained from a man younger than 35 who had mild COVID-19 (a few samples of this study predate the infection). Cell type and time point are not known. The chain employs TRBV18 and TRBJ2-5; D unclear. The CDR3 DNA sequence: TGTGCCAGCTCACGAGACGGAAGGCCCCAAGAGACCCAGTACTTC. Translating gives CASSRDGRPQETQYF.